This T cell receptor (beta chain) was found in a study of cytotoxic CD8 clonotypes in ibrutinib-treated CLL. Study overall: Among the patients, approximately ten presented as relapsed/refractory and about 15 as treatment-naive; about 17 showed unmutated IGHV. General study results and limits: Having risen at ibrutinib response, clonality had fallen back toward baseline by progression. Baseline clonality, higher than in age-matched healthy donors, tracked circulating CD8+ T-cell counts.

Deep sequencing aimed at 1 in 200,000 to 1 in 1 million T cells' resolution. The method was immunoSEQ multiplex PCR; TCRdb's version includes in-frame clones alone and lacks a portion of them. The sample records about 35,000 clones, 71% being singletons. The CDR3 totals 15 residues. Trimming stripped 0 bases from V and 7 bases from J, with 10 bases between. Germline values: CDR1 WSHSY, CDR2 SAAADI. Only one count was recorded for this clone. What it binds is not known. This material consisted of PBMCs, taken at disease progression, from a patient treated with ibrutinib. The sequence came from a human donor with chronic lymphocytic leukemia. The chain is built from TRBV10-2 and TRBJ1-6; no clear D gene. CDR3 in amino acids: CASSESSHLNSPLHF. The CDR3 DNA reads TGCGCCAGCAGTGAGTCTAGCCACTTGAATTCACCCCTCCACTTT.